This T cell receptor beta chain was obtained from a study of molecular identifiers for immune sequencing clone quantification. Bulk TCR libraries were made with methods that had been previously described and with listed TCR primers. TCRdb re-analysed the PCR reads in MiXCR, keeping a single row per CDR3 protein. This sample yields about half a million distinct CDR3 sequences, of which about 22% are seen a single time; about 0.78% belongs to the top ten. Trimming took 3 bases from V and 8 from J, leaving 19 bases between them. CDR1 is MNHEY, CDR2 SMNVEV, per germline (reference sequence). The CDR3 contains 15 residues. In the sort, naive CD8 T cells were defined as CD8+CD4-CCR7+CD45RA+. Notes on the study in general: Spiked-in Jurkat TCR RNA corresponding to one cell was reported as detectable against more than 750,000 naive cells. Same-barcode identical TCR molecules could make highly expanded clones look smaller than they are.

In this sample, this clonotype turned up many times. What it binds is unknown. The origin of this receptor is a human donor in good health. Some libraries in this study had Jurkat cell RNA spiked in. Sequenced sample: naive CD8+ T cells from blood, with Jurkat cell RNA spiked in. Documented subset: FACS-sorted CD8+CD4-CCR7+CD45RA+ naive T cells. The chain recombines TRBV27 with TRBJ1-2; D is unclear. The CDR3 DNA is TGTGCCAGCAGTTTCGGAGATGGTTCGGTTCGAGGCTACACCTTC. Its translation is CASSFGDGSVRGYTF.